This entry is about one T cell receptor beta chain. The antigen remains undetermined. Cultured CD4+ T cells had their DNA profiled by the Oncomine TCR Beta short-read assay. Using the QIAamp micro DNA kit, genomic DNA was extracted from the CD4+ T cells that had been cultured. TCRdb passed the PCR reads through MiXCR, listing each CDR3 protein once. This table has over 7,000 distinct CDR3 sequences, about 57% appearing once. This sample was taken from a study of vaccination and CD4 T cells after COVID-19. As for the study in general: Stimulation used overlapping spike peptides from SARS-CoV-2, HCoV-NL63, HCoV-OC43 and HCoV-229E.

Treatment given: approximately nine-day PBMC culture with coronavirus spike peptide pools or control peptides (ViraFEST assay). ViraFEST stimulated the growth of antigen-specific T cells using peptide pools and subsequently profiled their TCRs by sequencing. The CDR3 spans 16 residues. Germline V gene data show CDR1 as LNHDA and CDR2 as SQIVND (reference sequence). Trimming cost V 5 bases and J 4 bases, with 15 bases left between them. Study results and limitations: Reactive clone data from convalescent patients indicated a median of approximately 86% appearing only post-vaccination.

This specimen was cultured CD4+ T cells from blood, taken after SARS-CoV-2 vaccination. The origin of this receptor is a human donor with COVID-19. This chain connects TRBV19 to TRBJ2-6; no clear D gene. CDR3 amino acids: CASSFQDLPGANVLTF. For the CDR3, the DNA is TGTGCCAGTAGTTTCCAAGACCTGCCCGGGGCCAACGTCCTGACTTTC.